This T cell receptor (beta chain) was profiled in a study of cytomegalovirus exposure and HLA in healthy donors. The CDR3 extends over 14 amino acids. In germline, CDR1 is SGHKS, CDR2 YYEKEE (reference sequence). With 2 bases removed from V and 4 bases from J, the gap between germline ends came to 9 bases. As regards this clone: What it recognizes is unknown.

Study-wide results and limits: Being productive about 87% or about 30% of the time was typical of most TCR beta V segments in an earlier analysis. Accounts indicate the classifier identified cytomegalovirus status with strong specificity and sensitivity. The study dropped some indistinguishable V segments, TRBV6-2 and TRBV6-3 among them.

It was with 60 Vbeta and 13 Jbeta primers that the PCR ran. The repertoire was sequenced with immunoSEQ multiplex PCR; TCRdb's copy has only in-frame clones and lacks some. The table lists 100,000 to 150,000 clones. Sequencing used PBMCs. V is TRBV5-5 and J is TRBJ1-4; maybe TRBD1 (6 bases). This receptor was obtained from a man aged 18 to 29 in good health and CMV-seronegative. CDR3 nucleotides: TGTGCCAGCAGCTTATGGACAGATAATGAAAAACTGTTTTTT. Translating it yields CASSLWTDNEKLFF.